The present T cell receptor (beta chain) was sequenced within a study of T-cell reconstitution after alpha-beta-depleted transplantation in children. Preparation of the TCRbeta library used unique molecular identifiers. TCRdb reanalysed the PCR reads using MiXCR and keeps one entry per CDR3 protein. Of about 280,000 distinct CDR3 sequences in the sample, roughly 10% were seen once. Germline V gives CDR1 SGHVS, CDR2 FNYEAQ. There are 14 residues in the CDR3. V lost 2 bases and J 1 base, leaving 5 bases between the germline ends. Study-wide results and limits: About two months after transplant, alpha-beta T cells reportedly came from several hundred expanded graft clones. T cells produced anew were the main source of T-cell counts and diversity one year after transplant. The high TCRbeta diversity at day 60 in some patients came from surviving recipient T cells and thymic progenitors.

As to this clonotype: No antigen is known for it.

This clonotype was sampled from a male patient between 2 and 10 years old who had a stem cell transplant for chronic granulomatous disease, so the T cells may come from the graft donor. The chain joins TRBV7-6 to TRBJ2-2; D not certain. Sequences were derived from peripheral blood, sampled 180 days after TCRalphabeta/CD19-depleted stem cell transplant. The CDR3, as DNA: TGTGCCAGCAGCTTATACAGGAACACCGGGGAGCTGTTTTTT. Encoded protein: CASSLYRNTGELFF.